Listed here is a single T cell receptor (beta chain). Its matching antigen is unknown. Primers: 60 Vbeta forward and 13 Jbeta reverse. Repertoires were generated with immunoSEQ multiplex PCR, while TCRdb's copy carries only in-frame clones and drops some. The data hold about 140,000 clones, with roughly 78% observed a single time. All donors participated as healthy donors of bone marrow. The germline V and J ends were trimmed by 4 bases and 2 bases, with 15 bases remaining between them. The CDR3 has 15 amino acids. The germline CDR1 and CDR2 sequences are SGHDT and YYEEEE. This specimen comes from a study of cytomegalovirus exposure and HLA in healthy donors. The study, taken as a whole, reports: What TCR beta sequences reportedly achieved was accurate prediction of HLA-A and HLA-B alleles in most subjects. The authors later found most CMV-associated TCR beta chains appeared HLA-restricted.

The sequenced sample was PBMCs. The chain recombines TRBV5-6 with TRBJ2-5; TRBD2 is a possible D gene (6 bases). This TCR was recovered from a man in his late teens or twenties in good health and CMV-seropositive. The CDR3 DNA reads as TGTGCCAGCAGCCCCACCCTAGCGATACAAGAGACCCAGTACTTC. Encoded protein: CASSPTLAIQETQYF.